A single sample is the source of the 30 T cell receptor beta chains below, sequenced in a study of cytomegalovirus exposure and HLA in healthy donors. 60 Vbeta and 13 Jbeta primers were used in PCR. The method was immunoSEQ multiplex PCR; TCRdb's version includes in-frame clones alone and lacks a portion of them. The sample carries about 250,000 clones, over 70% recorded once. The sample taken for sequencing was PBMCs. The receptor source for this set is a girl aged 2-9 years in good health and CMV-seronegative.

This rearrangement joins TRBV30 to TRBJ2-7; 11 bases agree with TRBD2. The V and J ends lost 3 bases and 6 bases, in that order; junction bases with no gene match: 7. Per the germline V gene, CDR1 is GTSNPN and CDR2 is SVGIG (reference sequence). The CDR3 is made up of 14 amino acids. CDR3 loop: CAWRRLAGNFEQYF. CDR3 nucleotide sequence: TGTGCCTGGAGAAGACTAGCGGGAAATTTCGAGCAGTACTTC.

This chain links TRBV14 with TRBJ2-1; 8 nucleotides agree with TRBD2. With 1 base clipped from V and 1 base from J, the junction kept 3 bases outside the gene matches. Per the germline V gene, CDR1 is SGHDN and CDR2 is FVKESK. There are 16 residues in the CDR3. The CDR3 here is CASSQGERGSYNEQFF. The DNA of the CDR3 is TGTGCCAGCAGCCAAGGAGAGCGGGGGTCCTACAATGAGCAGTTCTTC. Filled out from reference TRBV14 and TRBJ2-1, the complete variable domain reads EAGVTQFPSHSVIEKGQTVTLRCDPISGHDNLYWYRRVMGKEIKFLLHFVKESKQDESGMPNNRFLAERTGGTYSTLKVQPAELEDSGVYFCASSQGERGSYNEQFFGPGTRLTVL.

Remarks on this clone: In the same sample, other DNA sequences code for this CDR3. The chain uses TRBV14 and TRBJ2-7, with 8 nucleotides matching TRBD1. The V segment lost 2 bases and the J segment 4 bases; nucleotides outside the gene matches: 4. The CDR3 runs 14 residues. The germline CDR1 and CDR2 sequences are SGHDN and FVKESK. CDR3 DNA sequence: TGTGCCAGCAGCCAATCGGGGACAGGATACGAGCAGTACTTC. Translated, it gives CASSQSGTGYEQYF.

This clone was detected only once. The rearrangement joins TRBV7-6 to TRBJ2-7; D might be TRBD2 (6 bases). The CDR3 is 18 residues long. Germline V gives CDR1 SGHVS, CDR2 FNYEAQ. The ends were cut back, 1 base at V and 6 bases at J, with 25 bases in the middle. The CDR3 sequence: CASSLVVGGAGKFAEQYF. The CDR3 coding sequence is TGTGCCAGCAGCTTAGTCGTCGGGGGAGCAGGGAAGTTTGCCGAGCAGTACTTC. Based on the CDR3 plus reference TRBV7-6 and TRBJ2-7, the full variable domain is GAGVSQSPRYKVTKRGQDVALRCDPISGHVSLYWYRQALGQGPEFLTYFNYEAQQDKSGLPNDRFSAERPEGSISTLTIQRTEQRDSAMYRCASSLVVGGAGKFAEQYFGPGTRLTVT.

The chain joins TRBV4-1 to TRBJ2-1; D is ambiguous. Trimming stripped 6 bases from V and 4 bases from J, with 10 bases between. CDR1 is MGHRA, CDR2 YSYEKL, per germline. The CDR3 is 13 amino acids. The CDR3 coding sequence is TGCGCCAGCAGTCTAAGCCGTTACAATGAGCAGTTCTTC. This sequence encodes CASSLSRYNEQFF.

The chain joins TRBV5-1 to TRBJ2-5; 13 bases fit TRBD2. Germline CDR1 is SGHRS and CDR2 is YFSETQ. This CDR3 contains 17 residues. V dropped 2 bases and J dropped 3; count of bases not matched to a gene: 7. The CDR3 region has the DNA TGCGCCAGCAGCTTATCGACTAGCGGGGGGAACAAAGAGACCCAGTACTTC. Amino acid sequence: CASSLSTSGGNKETQYF.

The V gene is TRBV7-3, the J gene TRBJ2-5, with TRBD1 matching 9 bases. The germline CDR1 and CDR2 sequences are SGHTA and FQGTGA. J lost 0 bases, V lost 2 bases, and 1 base had no gene match. The CDR3 has 15 amino acids. This chain's CDR3 is CASSLGDRDQETQYF. CDR3 DNA sequence: TGTGCCAGCAGCTTAGGGGACAGGGACCAAGAGACCCAGTACTTC.

This chain links TRBV15 with TRBJ1-5; TRBD1 might be the D (6 bases). Trimming shortened V by 8 bases and J by 7 bases, and 12 bases separated the two germline ends. In germline, CDR1 is LNHNV, CDR2 YYDKDF (reference sequence). The CDR3 spans 12 residues. The CDR3 spells CATSGVGQPQHF. The DNA for the CDR3 is TGTGCCACCTCAGGGGTCGGGCAGCCCCAGCATTTT.

CDR3 sequence reads: CASSKLAGGLNEQFF. DNA of the CDR3: TGTGCCAGCAGTAAACTAGCGGGAGGACTCAATGAGCAGTTCTTC. The gene calls are TRBV7-6 and TRBJ2-1, with 12 bases identical to TRBD2. V lost 6 bases, J lost 6 bases, and 6 bases stayed unmatched. Germline CDR1 SGHVS, CDR2 FNYEAQ. The CDR3 totals 15 residues.

This chain links TRBV6-1 with TRBJ1-2, with unresolved D. This CDR3 contains 15 residues. V dropped 2 bases and J dropped 3 bases, with 13 bases sitting between them. Per germline, CDR1 MNHNS and CDR2 SASEGT. The CDR3 is CASSESFVGDYGYTF. In nucleotides, the CDR3 is TGTGCCAGCAGTGAATCTTTCGTCGGGGACTATGGCTACACCTTC.

The rearrangement links TRBV25-1 to TRBJ1-5; D gene uncertain. CDR1 and CDR2 (germline): MGHDK, SYGVNS. V lost 1 base, J lost 0 bases, and 4 bases lay in between. CDR3 length: 14 residues. The CDR3 spells CASSELNSNQPQHF. Written as DNA, the CDR3 is TGTGCCAGCAGTGAATTAAATAGCAATCAGCCCCAGCATTTT.

The V call is TRBV28, the J call TRBJ2-6; 16 nucleotides align to TRBD2. Trimming cost V 6 bases and J 0 bases; bases outside gene matches: 2. CDR3 length: 18 residues. Germline V gene sequence: CDR1 MDHEN, CDR2 SYDVKM. Here the CDR3 DNA reads TGTGCCAGCAGGGGGACTAGCGGGAGGGACTCTGGGGCCAACGTCCTGACTTTC. This gives the protein CASRGTSGRDSGANVLTF.

This chain uses TRBV7-8 with TRBJ2-7; 8 bases align to TRBD2. Trimming at V came to 5 bases and at J to 4 bases, leaving 13 bases not matched to a gene. Germline assignment: CDR1 SGHVS and CDR2 FQNEAQ. The CDR3 runs 16 residues. This CDR3 is CASSLAMGTSGYEQYF. CDR3 sequence (DNA): TGTGCCAGCAGCCTGGCGATGGGGACTAGTGGATACGAGCAGTACTTC. Full variable domain (remainder filled in from reference TRBV7-8 and TRBJ2-7): GAGVSQSPRYKVAKRGQDVALRCDPISGHVSLFWYQQALGQGPEFLTYFQNEAQLDKSGLPSDRFFAERPEGSVSTLKIQRTQQEDSAVYLCASSLAMGTSGYEQYFGPGTRLTVT.

The V call is TRBV2, the J call TRBJ2-3, with D uncertain. Germline loops: CDR1 SNHLY, CDR2 FYNNEI. The CDR3 has 13 residues. Trimming removed 7 bases from V and 2 bases from J, with 10 bases in between. The CDR3 bases are TGTGCCAGCACCCCTACTAACACAGATACGCAGTATTTT. Translating it yields CASTPTNTDTQYF. The variable domain in full, completed from reference TRBV2 and TRBJ2-3, reads EPEVTQTPSHQVTQMGQEVILRCVPISNHLYFYWYRQILGQKVEFLVSFYNNEISEKSEIFDDQFSVERPDGSNFTLKIRSTKLEDSAMYFCASTPTNTDTQYFGPGTRLTVL.

This rearrangement joins TRBV7-9 to TRBJ1-4; unclear D gene. CDR1 is SEHNR and CDR2 is FQNEAQ in the germline V gene (reference sequence). The CDR3 consists of 14 residues. V was cut by 5 bases and J by 3 bases, with 10 bases left in between. The CDR3 is CASSPMAANEKLFF. The CDR3 DNA reads TGTGCCAGCAGCCCGATGGCAGCTAATGAAAAACTGTTTTTT.

The chain joins TRBV18 to TRBJ1-5; the D gene is possibly TRBD1 (6 bases). The CDR3 is 16 residues long. Trimming removed 3 bases at V and 3 bases at J, with 15 bases between. CDR1 and CDR2 from the germline V gene are KGHSH and LQKENI. As DNA, the CDR3 is TGTGCCAGCTCACCGCAGGACAGCACCCTCAATCAGCCCCAGCATTTT. Translating gives CASSPQDSTLNQPQHF.

The rearrangement joins TRBV10-3 to TRBJ1-1, with D perhaps matching TRBD1 (6 bases). The CDR3 is made up of 15 amino acids. Germline V gene sequence: CDR1 ENHRY, CDR2 SYGVKD. Trimming shortened V by 10 bases and J by 0 bases, and 18 bases separated the two germline ends. In DNA form, the CDR3 reads TGTGCCACCAAAAGTCCCGGGACAATGAACACTGAAGCTTTCTTT. This codes for CATKSPGTMNTEAFF.

The chain carries TRBV19 and TRBJ2-7; the D is unclear. CDR3 size: 13 residues. Trimming removed 3 bases from V and 4 bases from J, with 10 bases in between. Germline loops: CDR1 LNHDA, CDR2 SQIVND (reference sequence). The CDR3 DNA follows: TGTGCCAGTAGTATGGGCATCGGATACGAGCAGTACTTC. Its translation: CASSMGIGYEQYF.

The CDR3 nucleotides are TGTGCCAGCAGTGGTAGCGGGAGTTGGGAAGATACGCAGTATTTT. Protein product: CASSGSGSWEDTQYF. The V and J genes are TRBV27 and TRBJ2-3, with 9 bases fitting TRBD2. Germline V gives CDR1 MNHEY, CDR2 SMNVEV (reference sequence). V gave up 5 bases and J gave up 5 bases; unmatched junction bases: 8. This CDR3 has 15 residues.

This chain joins TRBV15 and TRBJ2-1; 10 bases fit TRBD2. V lost 3 bases, J lost 5 bases, and 4 bases stayed unmatched. The length of the CDR3 is 15 residues. CDR1 and CDR2 (germline): LNHNV, YYDKDF (reference sequence). DNA for the CDR3: TGTGCCACCAGCAGGGAGCGGGGGGGGAACAATGAGCAGTTCTTC. This sequence encodes CATSRERGGNNEQFF.

The rearrangement uses TRBV4-1 and TRBJ2-3; D gene uncertain. This CDR3 contains 16 residues. CDR1 is MGHRA, CDR2 YSYEKL, per germline. V lost 1 base and J 3 bases, leaving 14 bases between the germline ends. This CDR3 is CASSQVNLVETDTQYF. CDR3 DNA: TGCGCCAGCAGCCAAGTTAACCTAGTCGAAACAGATACGCAGTATTTT.

The V and J genes are TRBV19 and TRBJ1-2; possibly TRBD1 for D (6 bases). The CDR3 totals 13 residues. Germline CDR1 LNHDA, CDR2 SQIVND (reference sequence). Trimming stripped 4 bases from V and 7 bases from J, with 13 bases between. CDR3 in DNA: TGTGCCAGTAGTAACGGGGGGGCGAGTGGCTACACCTTC. Translation: CASSNGGASGYTF.

V usage is TRBV6-5 and J usage is TRBJ1-4; D remains ambiguous. V lost 6 bases, J lost 0 bases, and 8 bases lay in between. Germline lookup yields CDR1 MNHEY and CDR2 SVGAGI. The CDR3 has 14 amino acids. CDR3 amino acids: CASSSYATNEKLFF. CDR3 in DNA: TGTGCCAGCAGCTCCTATGCAACTAATGAAAAACTGTTTTTT.

In DNA form, the CDR3 reads TGTGCCAGCAGCCACCAGATCGGACAGGTAATTGAAGCTTTCTTT. It encodes CASSHQIGQVIEAFF. The rearrangement uses TRBV27 and TRBJ1-1, with TRBD1 identical over 7 bases. With V trimmed by 6 bases and J by 7 bases, 14 bases remained unmatched. This CDR3 is built from 15 residues. Germline V gene sequence: CDR1 MNHEY, CDR2 SMNVEV (reference sequence).

The V call is TRBV6-5, the J call TRBJ1-5, with unresolved D. Germline assignment: CDR1 MNHEY and CDR2 SVGAGI. This CDR3 is 15 amino acids long. V was cut by 0 bases and J by 3 bases, with 9 bases left in between. The CDR3 spells CASSYSIGINQPQHF. The DNA for the CDR3 is TGTGCCAGCAGTTACTCGATCGGGATCAATCAGCCCCAGCATTTT.

The chain joins TRBV7-9 to TRBJ2-5; TRBD1 matches 10 bases. CDR1 and CDR2 (germline): SEHNR, FQNEAQ (reference sequence). CDR3 length: 15 amino acids. The V and J ends lost 4 bases and 9 bases, in that order; junction bases with no gene match: 11. CDR3 in amino acids: CASSWGQGPLRSQYF. DNA of the CDR3: TGTGCCAGCAGCTGGGGACAGGGGCCCCTTCGCTCCCAGTACTTC.

The chain has TRBV9 and TRBJ2-1; TRBD2 agrees at 7 bases. This CDR3 contains 15 residues. Losses at the gene ends were 4 bases for V and 3 bases for J; bases not matched to a gene: 7. Per the germline V gene, CDR1 is SGDLS and CDR2 is YYNGEE. The CDR3 reads CASSREGQFYNEQFF. The CDR3 coding sequence is TGTGCCAGCAGCAGGGAGGGGCAGTTCTACAATGAGCAGTTCTTC.

The CDR3 region has the DNA TGTGCCAGCAGCTTAGAGGGAACAGGCTGGACCGGGGAGCTGTTTTTT. Amino acids: CASSLEGTGWTGELFF. The chain links TRBV7-6 to TRBJ2-2; D might be TRBD1 (5 bases). The germline V gene encodes CDR1 SGHVS and CDR2 FNYEAQ. Trimming pared 1 base from V and 5 bases from J, leaving 14 bases between. The CDR3 totals 16 residues.

The V and J genes are TRBV6-1 and TRBJ1-1, with TRBD1 as a possible D gene (6 bases). This CDR3 spans 14 amino acids. V lost 3 bases and J 1 base, leaving 9 bases between the germline ends. CDR1 MNHNS and CDR2 SASEGT come from the germline V gene. The CDR3 reads CASSDRGRNTEAFF. CDR3 DNA: TGTGCCAGCAGTGACAGGGGACGGAACACTGAAGCTTTCTTT.

This clone was detected only a few times. The V and J genes are TRBV7-3 and TRBJ2-2; TRBD1 is a possible D gene (6 bases). The germline CDR1 and CDR2 sequences are SGHTA and FQGTGA. Between the trimmed V and J ends, which lost 5 bases and 5 bases, there was a span of 12 bases. The CDR3 extends over 14 amino acids. The CDR3 sequence is CASSRYQGTGELFF. The CDR3 nucleotides read TGTGCCAGCAGCCGATACCAGGGGACCGGGGAGCTGTTTTTT.